Listed below are T cell receptor beta chains from one sample, sequenced in a study of post-analysis software for immune sequencing data. TCRdb re-called the PCR reads with MiXCR, one entry per CDR3 protein. Of roughly 650,000 distinct CDR3 sequences listed, around 64% are singletons. The sample taken for sequencing was blood. The receptors shown here come from a girl aged 2-15 years with multiple sclerosis. Each CDR3 is given with its conserved first and last residue. A D gene is named only where the DNA matches it firmly. The size entry is marked missing in some rows and otherwise reads once, few, many or a size class.

J | length | V | D | size | CDR3 | DNA
TRBJ1-6 | 14 | TRBV5-1 | - | few | CASSLQGSNSPLHF | TGCGCCAGCAGCTTGCAGGGGTCTAATTCACCCCTCCACTTT
TRBJ2-7 | 13 | TRBV29-1 | - | - | CSVEESWTEERYF | TGCAGCGTTGAAGAATCTTGGACAGAGGAAAGGTACTTC
TRBJ2-5 | 9 | TRBV20-1 | - | - | CSAGDEQYF | TGCAGTGCTGGTGATGAGCAGTACTTC
TRBJ1-1 | 14 | TRBV21-1 | - | - | CASSITPGNTEAFF | TGTGCCAGCAGCATAACCCCAGGGAACACTGAAGCTTTCTTT
TRBJ2-1 | 13 | TRBV29-1 | - | - | CSVASTSNNEQFF | TGCAGCGTTGCCTCGACTAGTAACAATGAGCAGTTCTTC
TRBJ2-7 | 16 | TRBV7-9 | - | few | CASSLSRGGPYYEQYF | TGTGCCAGCAGCTTAAGTCGAGGCGGGCCCTACTACGAGCAGTACTTC
TRBJ2-7 | 15 | TRBV6-1 | - | few | CASSRPGVGNYEQYF | TGTGCCAGCAGCCGCCCCGGAGTCGGGAACTACGAGCAGTACTTC
TRBJ2-7 | 17 | TRBV7-3 | TRBD2 | - | CASSPSPSGSGAYEQYF | TGTGCCAGCAGCCCAAGCCCTAGCGGGAGTGGGGCCTACGAGCAGTACTTC
TRBJ2-5 | 14 | TRBV10-3 | - | - | CAIRGVGPSYKQYF | TGTGCCATCAGAGGGGTAGGGCCCTCCTACAAGCAGTACTTC
TRBJ1-2 | 13 | TRBV7-9 | - | few | CASSLDFRDGYTF | TGTGCCAGCAGCTTAGACTTCAGAGATGGCTACACCTTC
TRBJ1-6 | 14 | TRBV5-6 | - | - | CASSKSSYNSPLHF | TGTGCCAGCAGTAAGAGCTCCTATAATTCACCCCTCCACTTT
TRBJ1-5 | 13 | TRBV28 | TRBD1 | - | CASKQGGNQPQHF | TGTGCCAGCAAGCAGGGGGGAAATCAGCCCCAGCATTTT
TRBJ2-3 | 15 | TRBV20-1 | TRBD2 | - | CSARRTSGRGDTQYF | TGCAGTGCTAGGCGGACTAGCGGGAGAGGAGATACGCAGTATTTT
TRBJ2-6 | 17 | TRBV6-1 | - | - | CASTETGLSSGANVLTF | TGTGCCAGCACTGAGACAGGTCTGAGCTCTGGGGCCAACGTCCTGACTTTC
TRBJ2-4 | 15 | TRBV5-1 | TRBD1 | - | CASSSTGTVENIQYF | TGCGCCAGCAGCTCTACCGGGACAGTGGAAAACATTCAGTACTTC
TRBJ1-5 | 18 | TRBV29-1 | TRBD1 | - | CSVVILSRGYGTNQPQHF | TGCAGCGTTGTAATTCTCTCCAGGGGGTACGGGACGAATCAGCCCCAGCATTTT
TRBJ1-2 | 13 | TRBV4-1 | - | few | CASSQGIEYGYTF | TGCGCCAGCAGCCAAGGTATAGAATATGGCTACACCTTC
TRBJ2-1 | 16 | TRBV3-1 | - | few | CASSQDLGFNPGEQFF | TGTGCCAGCAGCCAAGATCTAGGCTTTAACCCCGGTGAGCAGTTCTTC
TRBJ2-1 | 15 | TRBV7-2 | TRBD1 | few | CASSERQGVYNEQFF | TGTGCCAGCAGCGAACGACAGGGAGTTTACAATGAGCAGTTCTTC
TRBJ2-3 | 14 | TRBV12-3/TRBV12-4 | - | once | CASSPIEEIDTQYF | TGTGCCAGCAGCCCTATCGAGGAGATAGATACGCAGTATTTT
TRBJ1-2 | 14 | TRBV10-3 | - | few | CAISEPGLNYGYTF | TGTGCCATCAGTGAGCCAGGGTTGAACTATGGCTACACCTTC
TRBJ2-7 | 17 | TRBV29-1 | - | - | CSVGAQGQSSSYNEQYF | TGCAGCGTTGGGGCTCAAGGACAGTCCAGCTCCTACAATGAGCAGTACTTC
TRBJ2-3 | 14 | TRBV7-2 | TRBD2 | - | CASSRGLVEDTQYF | TGTGCCAGCAGCCGCGGACTAGTGGAAGATACGCAGTATTTT
TRBJ2-3 | 15 | TRBV5-1 | TRBD1 | - | CASSRGQVPTDTQYF | TGCGCCAGCAGCCGCGGACAGGTTCCCACAGATACGCAGTATTTT
TRBJ2-3 | 13 | TRBV7-2 | - | - | CASSRAGGDTQYF | TGTGCCAGCAGCAGGGCCGGAGGAGATACGCAGTATTTT
TRBJ2-5 | 15 | TRBV5-1 | - | few | CASSLRQGREETQYF | TGCGCCAGCAGCCTCCGACAGGGGAGGGAAGAGACCCAGTACTTC
TRBJ2-7 | 15 | TRBV5-1 | - | - | CASSSYRGLSYEQYF | TGCGCCAGCAGCTCATACAGGGGACTTTCCTACGAGCAGTACTTC
TRBJ2-5 | 14 | TRBV10-3 | - | - | CAISRRDNQETQYF | TGTGCCATCAGTAGGCGGGACAACCAAGAGACCCAGTACTTC